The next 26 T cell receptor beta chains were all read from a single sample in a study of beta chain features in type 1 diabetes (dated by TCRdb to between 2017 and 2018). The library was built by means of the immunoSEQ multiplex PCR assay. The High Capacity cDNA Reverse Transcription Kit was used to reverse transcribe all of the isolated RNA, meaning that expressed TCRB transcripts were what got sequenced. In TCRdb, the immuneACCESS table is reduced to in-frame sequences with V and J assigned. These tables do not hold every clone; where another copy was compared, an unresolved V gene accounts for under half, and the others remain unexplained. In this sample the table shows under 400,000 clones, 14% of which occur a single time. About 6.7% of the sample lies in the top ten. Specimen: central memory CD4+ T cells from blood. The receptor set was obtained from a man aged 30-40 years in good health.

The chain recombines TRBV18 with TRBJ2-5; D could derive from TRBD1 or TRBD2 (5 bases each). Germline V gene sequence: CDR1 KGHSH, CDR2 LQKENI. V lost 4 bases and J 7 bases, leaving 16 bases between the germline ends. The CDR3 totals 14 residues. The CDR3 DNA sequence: TGTGCCAGCTCACTACCCGGGGCACGGGGGACCCAGTACTTC. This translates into CASSLPGARGTQYF.

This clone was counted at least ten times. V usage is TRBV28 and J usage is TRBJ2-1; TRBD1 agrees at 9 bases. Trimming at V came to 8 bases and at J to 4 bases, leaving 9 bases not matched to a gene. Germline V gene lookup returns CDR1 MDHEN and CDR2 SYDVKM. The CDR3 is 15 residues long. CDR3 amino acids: CASGATGGDYNEQFF. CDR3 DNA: TGTGCCAGCGGGGCTACAGGGGGCGATTACAATGAGCAGTTCTTC.

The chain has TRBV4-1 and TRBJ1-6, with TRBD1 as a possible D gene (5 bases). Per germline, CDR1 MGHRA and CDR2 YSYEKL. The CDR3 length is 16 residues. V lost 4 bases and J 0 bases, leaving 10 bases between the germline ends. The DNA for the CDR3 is TGCGCCAGCAGCCCGTCGGGGGGCTCCTATAATTCACCCCTCCACTTT. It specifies CASSPSGGSYNSPLHF.

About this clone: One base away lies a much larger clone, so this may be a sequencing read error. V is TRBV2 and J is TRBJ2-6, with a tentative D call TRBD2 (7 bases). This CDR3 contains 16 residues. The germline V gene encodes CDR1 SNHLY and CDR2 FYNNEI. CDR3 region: CARSERAGAGANVLTF. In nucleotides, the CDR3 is TGTGCCCGCAGTGAACGGGCGGGGGCGGGGGCCAACGTCCTGACTTTC.

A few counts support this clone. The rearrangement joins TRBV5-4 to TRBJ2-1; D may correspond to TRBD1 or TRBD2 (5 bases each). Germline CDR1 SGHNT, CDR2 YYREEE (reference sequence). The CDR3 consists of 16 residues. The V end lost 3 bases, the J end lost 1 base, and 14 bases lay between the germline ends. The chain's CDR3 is CASSSSRDGSYNEQFF. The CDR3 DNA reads TGTGCCAGCAGCTCGTCCCGGGACGGATCCTACAATGAGCAGTTCTTC.

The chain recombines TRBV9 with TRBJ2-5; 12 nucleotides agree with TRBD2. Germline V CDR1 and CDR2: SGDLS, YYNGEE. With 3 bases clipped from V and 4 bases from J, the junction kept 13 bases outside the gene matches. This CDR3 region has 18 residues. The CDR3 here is CASSAGGLAGGLGETQYF. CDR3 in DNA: TGTGCCAGCAGCGCTGGGGGACTAGCGGGTGGGCTTGGAGAGACCCAGTACTTC.

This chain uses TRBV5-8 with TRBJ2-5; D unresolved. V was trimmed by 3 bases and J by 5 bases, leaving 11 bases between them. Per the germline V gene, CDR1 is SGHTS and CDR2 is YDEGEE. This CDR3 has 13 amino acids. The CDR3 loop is CASSYEQGETQYF. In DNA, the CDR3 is TGTGCCAGCAGCTATGAACAAGGGGAGACCCAGTACTTC.

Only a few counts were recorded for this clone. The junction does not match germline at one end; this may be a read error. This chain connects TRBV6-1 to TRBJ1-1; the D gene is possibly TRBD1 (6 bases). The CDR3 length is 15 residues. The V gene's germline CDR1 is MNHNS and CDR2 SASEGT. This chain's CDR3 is CAISESQGRYTEAFF. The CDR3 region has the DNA TGTGCCATCAGTGAGTCGCAGGGGCGGTACACTGAAGCTTTCTTT.

DNA of the CDR3: TGTGCCAGCAGCTTAGATAGGAGCTCCTACAATGAGCAGTTCTTC. Translated: CASSLDRSSYNEQFF. This sequence joins TRBV7-6 and TRBJ2-1; no clear D gene. Trimming stripped 1 base from V and 0 bases from J, with 7 bases between. Per the germline V gene, CDR1 is SGHVS and CDR2 is FNYEAQ. CDR3 length equals 15 residues.

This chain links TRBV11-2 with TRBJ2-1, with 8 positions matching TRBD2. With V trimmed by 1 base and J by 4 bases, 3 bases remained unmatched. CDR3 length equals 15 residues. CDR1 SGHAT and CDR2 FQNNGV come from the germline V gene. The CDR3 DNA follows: TGTGCCAGCAGCTTAGGTCGGGGGGGATACAATGAGCAGTTCTTC. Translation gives CASSLGRGGYNEQFF.

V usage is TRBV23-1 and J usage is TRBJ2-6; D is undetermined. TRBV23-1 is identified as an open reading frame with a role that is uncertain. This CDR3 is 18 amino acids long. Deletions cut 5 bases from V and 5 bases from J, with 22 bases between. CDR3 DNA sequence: TGCGCCAGCAGTTTAAGATGTACGCAACAAAGTCGGGCCAACGTCCTGACTTTC. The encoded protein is CASSLRCTQQSRANVLTF.

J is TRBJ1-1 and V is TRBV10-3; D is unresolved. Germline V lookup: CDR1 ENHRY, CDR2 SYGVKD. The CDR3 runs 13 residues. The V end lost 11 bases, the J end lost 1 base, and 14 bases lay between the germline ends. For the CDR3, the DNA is TGTGCCGCGCAGCTCTCAGAGAACACTGAAGCTTTCTTT. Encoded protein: CAAQLSENTEAFF.

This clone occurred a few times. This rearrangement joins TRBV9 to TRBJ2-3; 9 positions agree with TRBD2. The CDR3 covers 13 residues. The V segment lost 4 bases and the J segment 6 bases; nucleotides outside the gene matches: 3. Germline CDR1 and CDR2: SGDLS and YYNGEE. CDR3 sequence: CASSPSGTDTQYF. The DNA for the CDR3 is TGTGCCAGCAGCCCTAGCGGGACGGATACGCAGTATTTT.

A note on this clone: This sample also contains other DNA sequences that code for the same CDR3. The CDR3 here is CASSSGGPQETQYF. In DNA form, the CDR3 reads TGCGCCAGCAGTAGCGGGGGCCCCCAAGAGACCCAGTACTTC. V gene TRBV10-1 combines with J gene TRBJ2-5; 8 bases match TRBD2. This CDR3 comprises 14 residues. The V gene end was trimmed by 5 bases and the J gene end by 1 base; junction bases not matched to a gene: 3. CDR1 and CDR2 (germline): WNHNN, SYGVQD (reference sequence).

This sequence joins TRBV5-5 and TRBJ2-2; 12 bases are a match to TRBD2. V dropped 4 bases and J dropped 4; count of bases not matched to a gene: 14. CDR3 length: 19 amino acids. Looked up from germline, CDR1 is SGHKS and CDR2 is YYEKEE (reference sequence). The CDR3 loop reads CASSMRSLAGGTSTGELFF. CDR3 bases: TGTGCCAGCAGCATGAGGTCCCTAGCGGGGGGGACCTCCACCGGGGAGCTGTTTTTT.

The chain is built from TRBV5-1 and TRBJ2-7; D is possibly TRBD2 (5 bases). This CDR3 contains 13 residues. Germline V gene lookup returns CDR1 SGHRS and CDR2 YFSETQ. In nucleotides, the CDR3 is TGTGCCAGCAGCTTGTCGCTAGCAGTCGAGCAGTACGTC. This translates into CASSLSLAVEQYV.

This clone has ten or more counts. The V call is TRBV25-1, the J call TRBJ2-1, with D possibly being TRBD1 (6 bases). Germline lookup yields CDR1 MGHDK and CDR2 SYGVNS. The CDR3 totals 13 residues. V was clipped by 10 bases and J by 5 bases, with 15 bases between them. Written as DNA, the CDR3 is TGTGCCACCCACCGGGACACCGACAATGAGCAGTTCTTC. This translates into CATHRDTDNEQFF. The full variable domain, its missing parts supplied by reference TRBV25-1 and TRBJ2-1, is EADIYQTPRYLVIGTGKKITLECSQTMGHDKMYWYQQDPGMELHLIHYSYGVNSTEKGDLSSESTVSRIRTEHFPLTLESARPSHTSQYLCATHRDTDNEQFFGPGTRLTVL.

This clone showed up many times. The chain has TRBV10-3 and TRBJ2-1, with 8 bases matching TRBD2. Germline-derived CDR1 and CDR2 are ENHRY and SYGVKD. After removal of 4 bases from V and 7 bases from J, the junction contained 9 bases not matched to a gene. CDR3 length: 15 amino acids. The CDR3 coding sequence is TGTGCCATCAGTGTCTCCGGGACTAGTGGTAATGAGCAGTTCTTC. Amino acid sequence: CAISVSGTSGNEQFF.

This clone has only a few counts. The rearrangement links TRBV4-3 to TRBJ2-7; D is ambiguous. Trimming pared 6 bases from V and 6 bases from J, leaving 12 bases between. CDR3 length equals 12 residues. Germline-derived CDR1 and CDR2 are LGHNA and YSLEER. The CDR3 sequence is CASSFGAGEQYF. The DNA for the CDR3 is TGCGCCAGCAGTTTCGGTGCCGGCGAGCAGTACTTC.

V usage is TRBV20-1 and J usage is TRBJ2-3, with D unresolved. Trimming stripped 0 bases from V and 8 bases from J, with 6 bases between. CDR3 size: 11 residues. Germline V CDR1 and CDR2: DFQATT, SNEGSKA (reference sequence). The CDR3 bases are TGCAGTGCTAGAGATGGGTTTACGCAGTATTTT. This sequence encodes CSARDGFTQYF.

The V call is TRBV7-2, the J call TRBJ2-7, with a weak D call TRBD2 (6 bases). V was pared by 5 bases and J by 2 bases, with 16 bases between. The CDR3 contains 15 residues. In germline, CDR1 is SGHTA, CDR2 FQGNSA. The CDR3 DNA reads TGTGCCAGCAGCGATTTTAGCGGAATGACCTACGAGCAGTACTTC. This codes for CASSDFSGMTYEQYF.

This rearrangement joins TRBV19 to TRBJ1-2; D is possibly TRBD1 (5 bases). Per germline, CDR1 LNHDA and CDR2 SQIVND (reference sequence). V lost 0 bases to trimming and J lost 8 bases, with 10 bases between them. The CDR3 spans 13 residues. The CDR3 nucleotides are TGTGCCAGTAGTATAGAAAGACAGAGGGGCTACACCTTC. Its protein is CASSIERQRGYTF. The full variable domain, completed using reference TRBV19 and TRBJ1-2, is DGGITQSPKYLFRKEGQNVTLSCEQNLNHDAMYWYRQDPGQGLRLIYYSQIVNDFQKGDIAEGYSVSREKKESFPLTVTSAQKNPTAFYLCASSIERQRGYTFGSGTRLTVV.

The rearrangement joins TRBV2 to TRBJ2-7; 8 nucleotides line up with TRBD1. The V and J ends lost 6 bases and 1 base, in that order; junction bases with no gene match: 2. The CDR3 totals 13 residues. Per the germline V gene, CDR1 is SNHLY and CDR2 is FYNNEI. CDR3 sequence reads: CASRRDRSYEQYF. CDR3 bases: TGTGCCAGCAGACGGGACAGGTCCTACGAGCAGTACTTC.

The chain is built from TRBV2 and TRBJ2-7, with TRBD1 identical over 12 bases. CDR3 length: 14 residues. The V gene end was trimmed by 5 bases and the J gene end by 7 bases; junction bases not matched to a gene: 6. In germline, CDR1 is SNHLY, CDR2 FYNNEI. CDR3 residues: CASSRDRGLGEQYF. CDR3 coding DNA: TGTGCCAGCAGTCGGGACAGGGGGCTGGGTGAGCAGTACTTC.

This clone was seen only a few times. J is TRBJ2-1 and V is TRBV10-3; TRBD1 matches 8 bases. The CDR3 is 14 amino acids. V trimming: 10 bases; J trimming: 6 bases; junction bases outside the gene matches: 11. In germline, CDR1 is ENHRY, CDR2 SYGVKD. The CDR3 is CATDNRDRSNEQFF. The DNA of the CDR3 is TGTGCCACCGATAACCGGGACAGGAGCAATGAGCAGTTCTTC.

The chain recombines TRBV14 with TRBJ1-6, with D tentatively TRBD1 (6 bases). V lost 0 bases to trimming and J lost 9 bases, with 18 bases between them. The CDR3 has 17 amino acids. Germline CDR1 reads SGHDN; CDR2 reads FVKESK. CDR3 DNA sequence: TGTGCCAGCAGCCAAGATTGGGGGGGCGTGAGCGGTTCACCCCTCCACTTT. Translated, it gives CASSQDWGGVSGSPLHF.